What follows describes a single T cell receptor beta chain. Its antigen is not known. According to the study, genomic DNA was the template for TCR beta VDJ and CDR3 profiling. One entry per CDR3 protein, called by TCRdb with MiXCR from the reads. There are around 130,000 distinct CDR3 sequences in the sample; over 45% occur only once, and about 2.7% lies in the top ten. These data come from a study of CD8+CD57+ T cells in acquired aplastic anemia. Study-level background: In CD4+ cells, healthy donors produced an average of around 9.9 million reads.

Whole-study results and caveats: Researchers report that twenty-nine CD8+ CDR3 sequences appeared in both patients and controls.

Specimen: sorted CD4+, CD8+, or CD8+CD57+ T cells (not recorded which) from PBMCs. The TCR comes from a human donor in good health, serving as a control.

CDR3 nucleotide sequence: TGTGCCAGCAGTGGACGGAACTCCTACGAGCAGTACTTC. The encoded protein is CASSGRNSYEQYF. The V call is TRBV2, the J call TRBJ2-7; D remains ambiguous. V lost 4 bases, J lost 0 bases, and 7 bases lay in between. This CDR3 contains 13 residues. Germline V CDR1 and CDR2: SNHLY, FYNNEI.